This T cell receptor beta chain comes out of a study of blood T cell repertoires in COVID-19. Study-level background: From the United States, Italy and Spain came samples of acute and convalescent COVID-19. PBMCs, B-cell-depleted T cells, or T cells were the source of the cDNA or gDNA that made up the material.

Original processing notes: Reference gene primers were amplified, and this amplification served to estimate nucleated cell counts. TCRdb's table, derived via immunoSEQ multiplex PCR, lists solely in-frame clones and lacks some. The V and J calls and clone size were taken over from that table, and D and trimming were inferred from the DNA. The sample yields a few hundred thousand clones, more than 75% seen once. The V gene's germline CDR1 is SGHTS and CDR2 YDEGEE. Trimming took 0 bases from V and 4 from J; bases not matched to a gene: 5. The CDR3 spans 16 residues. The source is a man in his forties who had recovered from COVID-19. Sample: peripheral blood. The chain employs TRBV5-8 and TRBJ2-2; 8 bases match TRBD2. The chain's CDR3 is CASSLGAGATTGELFF. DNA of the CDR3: TGTGCCAGCAGCTTGGGAGCGGGAGCAACCACCGGGGAGCTGTTTTTT.